These 24 T cell receptor beta chains were sequenced from one sample in a study of T cell changes during pregnancy in multiple sclerosis. Data came from immunoSEQ multiplex PCR; TCRdb stores just in-frame clones and leaves some out. The table includes about 28,000 clones, just over 90% detected once. Here the sequenced sample was peripheral blood, taken in the first trimester of pregnancy. These receptors all come from a female donor in good health, enrolled as a control in a pregnancy study.

The rearrangement links TRBV2 to TRBJ1-5, with D uncertain. CDR3 size: 15 residues. The ends were cut back, 6 bases at V and 4 bases at J, with 16 bases in the middle. The germline V gene has CDR1 SNHLY and CDR2 FYNNEI. The CDR3: CASSVEDTGNQPQHF. For the CDR3, the DNA is TGTGCCAGCAGCGTTGAGGATACGGGGAATCAGCCCCAGCATTTT.

The chain combines TRBV5-4 with TRBJ1-1; D is possibly TRBD1 (6 bases). Germline V gives CDR1 SGHNT, CDR2 YYREEE (reference sequence). This CDR3 has 15 residues. V lost 4 bases and J 0 bases, leaving 13 bases between the germline ends. CDR3 protein: CASSVGGWMNTEAFF. The CDR3 DNA reads TGTGCCAGCAGCGTAGGGGGATGGATGAACACTGAAGCTTTCTTT. The whole variable domain, filled in from reference TRBV5-4 and TRBJ1-1, reads ETGVTQSPTHLIKTRGQQVTLRCSSQSGHNTVSWYQQALGQGPQFIFQYYREEENGRGNFPPRFSGLQFPNYSSELNVNALELDDSALYLCASSVGGWMNTEAFFGQGTRLTVV.

V gene TRBV6-5 combines with J gene TRBJ1-2; 8 bases are a match to TRBD1. The CDR3 has 14 residues. The V segment lost 6 bases and the J segment 7 bases; nucleotides outside the gene matches: 10. Germline V CDR1 and CDR2: MNHEY, SVGAGI. The CDR3 DNA sequence: TGTGCCAGCAGCTACCTGGGACAGGCTACTGGCTACACCTTC. It encodes CASSYLGQATGYTF.

The V and J genes are TRBV10-3 and TRBJ2-1; TRBD2 matches 14 bases. The V segment lost 7 bases and the J segment 3 bases; nucleotides outside the gene matches: 11. The germline V gene encodes CDR1 ENHRY and CDR2 SYGVKD. CDR3 length equals 18 residues. This chain's CDR3 is CAITGAVGLAGGYNEQFF. The CDR3 DNA reads TGTGCCATCACGGGGGCAGTCGGACTAGCGGGAGGCTACAATGAGCAGTTCTTC.

The rearrangement uses TRBV5-1 and TRBJ2-7; 11 bases are shared with TRBD2. The length of the CDR3 is 15 residues. CDR1 and CDR2 from the germline V gene are SGHRS and YFSETQ. V lost 2 bases, J lost 5 bases, and 6 bases stayed unmatched. The CDR3: CASSFIAGGRDEQYF. For the CDR3, the DNA is TGCGCCAGCAGCTTTATAGCGGGAGGGCGGGACGAGCAGTACTTC.

The chain joins TRBV5-1 to TRBJ2-2; 8 bases match TRBD1. Per the germline V gene, CDR1 is SGHRS and CDR2 is YFSETQ. CDR3 length: 16 amino acids. The trim removed 6 bases at V and 4 bases at J, leaving 11 bases unmatched. The CDR3 DNA is TGCGCCAGCACTCCCGACAGGGGCGACCCCACCGGGGAGCTGTTTTTT. It yields the protein CASTPDRGDPTGELFF.

Comments on this clone: The germline gene is not matched at one end of the junction; a read error may be the cause. This chain joins TRBV11-2 and TRBJ2-3, with 11 nucleotides matching TRBD2. Germline V gives CDR1 SGHAT, CDR2 FQNNGV. The CDR3 covers 13 residues. CDR3 residues: CASSPEGLAGGMF. CDR3 in DNA: TGTGCCAGCAGCCCCGAGGGGCTAGCGGGGGGTATGTTT. Full variable domain (remainder filled in from reference TRBV11-2 and TRBJ2-3): EAGVAQSPRYKIIEKRQSVAFWCNPISGHATLYWYQQILGQGPKLLIQFQNNGVVDDSQLPKDRFSAERLKGVDSTLKIQPAKLEDSAVYLCASSPEGLAGGMFGPGTRLTVL.

The CDR3 DNA is TGTGCCAGCAGCGTAGAGACAGCGAAACCCTACGAGCAGTACTTC. This codes for CASSVETAKPYEQYF. The J gene is TRBJ2-7, the V gene TRBV9; perhaps TRBD1 as D (5 bases). CDR1 and CDR2 from the germline V gene are SGDLS and YYNGEE. Trimming pared 0 bases from V and 2 bases from J, leaving 12 bases between. This CDR3 has 15 amino acids.

The V call is TRBV7-2, the J call TRBJ2-1; D is perhaps TRBD2 (6 bases). Germline values: CDR1 SGHTA, CDR2 FQGNSA. This CDR3 spans 15 amino acids. The V end was cut by 2 bases, the J end by 4 bases, with 12 bases between. The DNA for the CDR3 is TGTGCCAGCAGCTTACCGGGACTGGCTTACAATGAGCAGTTCTTC. Translation: CASSLPGLAYNEQFF.

This chain links TRBV27 with TRBJ2-7; 12 nucleotides line up with TRBD1. This CDR3 comprises 15 residues. Germline V gives CDR1 MNHEY, CDR2 SMNVEV (reference sequence). Trimming took 2 bases from V and 4 from J; bases not matched to a gene: 3. The CDR3 DNA sequence: TGTGCCAGCAGTTTAGGGGACAGGGGGCTTTACGAGCAGTACTTC. Translated: CASSLGDRGLYEQYF.

The chain couples TRBV29-1 to TRBJ2-3; a weak D match, TRBD1 (7 bases). Germline-derived CDR1 and CDR2 are SQVTM and ANQGSEA. Trimming removed 7 bases at V and 3 bases at J, with 23 bases between. This CDR3 has 16 amino acids. For the CDR3, the DNA is TGCAGCGCCCGCAACCAGGGGGGCAGGGCGACAGATACGCAGTATTTT. Protein product: CSARNQGGRATDTQYF.

The table lists this clone with a count of one. The CDR3 DNA reads TGTGCCAGCAGTTTAGGTGGGAGGGCTACCTACGAGCAGTACTTC. Encoded protein: CASSLGGRATYEQYF. The chain couples TRBV28 to TRBJ2-7; 7 nucleotides align to TRBD2. CDR1 and CDR2 (germline): MDHEN, SYDVKM. With 2 bases clipped from V and 2 bases from J, the junction kept 6 bases outside the gene matches. The CDR3 extends over 15 amino acids.

The genes are TRBV7-2 and TRBJ2-5; 16 nucleotides align to TRBD2. V gave up 4 bases and J gave up 5 bases; unmatched junction bases: 7. The CDR3 extends over 17 amino acids. The germline CDR1 and CDR2 sequences are SGHTA and FQGNSA. CDR3 nucleotide sequence: TGTGCCAGCAGCTCCCAGGGACTAGCGGGGGGGCCTGAGACCCAGTACTTC. It is translated as CASSSQGLAGGPETQYF.

V is TRBV5-1 and J is TRBJ2-5, with TRBD2 identical over 13 bases. The J call may be faulty, since TRBJ2-7 better matches the DNA end. The CDR3 extends over 14 amino acids. The germline CDR1 and CDR2 sequences are SGHRS and YFSETQ. The CDR3 coding sequence is TGCGCCAGCAGCCGGACTAGCGGGGGAGTCGAGCAGTACTTC. As protein: CASSRTSGGVEQYF.

The J gene is TRBJ1-1, the V gene TRBV4-2; D gene unclear. The CDR3 covers 13 residues. Trimming shortened V by 5 bases and J by 1 base, and 8 bases separated the two germline ends. CDR1 and CDR2 (germline): LGHNA, YNFKEQ. CDR3 DNA: TGTGCCAGCAGCTTTAGTCAGAACACTGAAGCTTTCTTT. Translated: CASSFSQNTEAFF.

The chain combines TRBV6-5 with TRBJ2-5; 8 bases map to TRBD1. V shed 6 bases and J 4 bases; nucleotides not matched to a gene: 7. Per germline, CDR1 MNHEY and CDR2 SVGAGI. The CDR3 is 14 amino acids. CDR3 coding DNA: TGTGCCAGCAGCCCCAGACAGGGGCGAGAGACCCAGTACTTC. This codes for CASSPRQGRETQYF.

This sequence joins TRBV9 and TRBJ1-1; tentatively, D is TRBD1 (6 bases). V lost 3 bases, J lost 1 base, and 13 bases lay in between. The CDR3 loop spans 15 amino acids. Germline V gene sequence: CDR1 SGDLS, CDR2 YYNGEE. The CDR3 here is CASSATSRGNTEAFF. The CDR3 nucleotides are TGTGCCAGCAGCGCGACCTCCAGGGGGAACACTGAAGCTTTCTTT. Full variable domain (rest looked up from reference TRBV9 and TRBJ1-1): DSGVTQTPKHLITATGQRVTLRCSPRSGDLSVYWYQQSLDQGLQFLIQYYNGEERAKGNILERFSAQQFPDLHSELNLSSLELGDSALYFCASSATSRGNTEAFFGQGTRLTVV.

This sequence joins TRBV6-4 and TRBJ2-1; TRBD2 aligns across 11 bases. V lost 5 bases to trimming and J lost 6 bases; unmatched junction nucleotides: 12. CDR3 length: 17 amino acids. From germline, CDR1 is MRHNA and CDR2 SNTAGT. CDR3 sequence reads: CASSKLTSGSWGNEQFF. CDR3 DNA sequence: TGTGCCAGCAGTAAATTAACTAGCGGGAGTTGGGGCAATGAGCAGTTCTTC.

The chain uses TRBV29-1 and TRBJ2-7; 11 bases fit TRBD1. Germline V gives CDR1 SQVTM, CDR2 ANQGSEA. The CDR3 has 15 residues. Trimming took 2 bases from V and 4 from J; bases not matched to a gene: 7. The CDR3 reads CSVELADRGLYEQYF. The DNA of the CDR3 is TGCAGCGTTGAACTGGCGGACAGGGGGCTTTACGAGCAGTACTTC.

V usage is TRBV6-5 and J usage is TRBJ2-5, with TRBD1 matching over 8 bases. The junction had 4 bases not matched to a gene; V was cut back by 5 bases and J by 5 bases. This CDR3 region has 13 residues. Germline V CDR1 and CDR2: MNHEY, SVGAGI. CDR3 in DNA: TGTGCCAGCAGTCGACAGGGGCCGGAGACCCAGTACTTC. It specifies CASSRQGPETQYF.

This chain links TRBV5-8 with TRBJ1-2; D unresolved. The CDR3 covers 13 residues. V was pared by 2 bases and J by 7 bases, with 12 bases between. CDR1 SGHTS and CDR2 YDEGEE come from the germline V gene. CDR3 sequence: CASSFRLGGGYTF. As DNA, the CDR3 is TGTGCCAGCAGCTTTCGGCTCGGAGGTGGCTACACCTTC.

This clone appeared a single time. The CDR3 sequence is CASSLGAGGLYNEQFF. For the CDR3, the DNA is TGTGCCAGCAGCTTAGGGGCGGGAGGGCTATATAATGAGCAGTTCTTC. This rearrangement joins TRBV11-2 to TRBJ2-1; 9 nucleotides match TRBD2. Germline V gene sequence: CDR1 SGHAT, CDR2 FQNNGV. Losses at the gene ends were 1 base for V and 7 bases for J; bases not matched to a gene: 8. The CDR3 totals 16 residues.

The table lists this clone with a count of one. V usage is TRBV6-5 and J usage is TRBJ1-6; 7 bases are shared with TRBD1. Germline trimming cut 8 bases from V and 3 bases from J; bases unmatched to any gene: 4. Germline V gene data show CDR1 as MNHEY and CDR2 as SVGAGI. CDR3 length: 14 amino acids. CDR3 loop: CASGQGGYNSPLHF. CDR3 bases: TGTGCCAGCGGCCAGGGGGGCTATAATTCACCCCTCCACTTT.

The chain has TRBV18 and TRBJ1-1; 9 nucleotides agree with TRBD1. CDR3 length: 14 amino acids. Trimming took 3 bases from V and 7 from J; bases not matched to a gene: 6. CDR1 is KGHSH and CDR2 is LQKENI in the germline V gene. CDR3 coding DNA: TGTGCCAGCTCACCGGTGGGACAGGGACTTGAAGCTTTCTTT. The encoded protein is CASSPVGQGLEAFF. Together with reference TRBV18 and TRBJ1-1, the CDR3 gives the full variable domain: NAGVMQNPRHLVRRRGQEARLRCSPMKGHSHVYWYRQLPEEGLKFMVYLQKENIIDESGMPKERFSAEFPKEGPSILRIQQVVRGDSAAYFCASSPVGQGLEAFFGQGTRLTVV.